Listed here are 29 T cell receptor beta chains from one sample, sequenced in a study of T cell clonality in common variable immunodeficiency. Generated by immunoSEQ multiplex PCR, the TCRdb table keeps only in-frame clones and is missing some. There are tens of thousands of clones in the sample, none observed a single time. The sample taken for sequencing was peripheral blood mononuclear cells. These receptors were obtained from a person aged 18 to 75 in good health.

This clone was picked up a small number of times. The CDR3 bases that were read are TGTGCCAGCAGTGAATATGTTCCGTATGCGTACTACGAG. This gives the protein CASSEYVPYAYYE. The CDR3 as a whole reads CASSEYVPYAYYEQYF. The chain links TRBV25-1 to TRBJ2-7; unclear D gene. The read is 3 residues too short to cover the CDR3 end, so that end is filled in from the germline J gene. The CDR3 sequence is 16 residues long. Deletions cut 0 bases from V and 3 bases from J, with 15 bases between. In germline, CDR1 is MGHDK, CDR2 SYGVNS.

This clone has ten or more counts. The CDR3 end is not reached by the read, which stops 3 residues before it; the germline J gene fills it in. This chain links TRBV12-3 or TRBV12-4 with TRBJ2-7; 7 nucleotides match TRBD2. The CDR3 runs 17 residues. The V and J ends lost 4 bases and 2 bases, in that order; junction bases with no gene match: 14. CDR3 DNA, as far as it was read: TGTGCCAGCAGTTCCCAGAGGTTGCTAGCGGAGACCTACGAG. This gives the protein CASSSQRLLAETYE. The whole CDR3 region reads CASSSQRLLAETYEQYF.

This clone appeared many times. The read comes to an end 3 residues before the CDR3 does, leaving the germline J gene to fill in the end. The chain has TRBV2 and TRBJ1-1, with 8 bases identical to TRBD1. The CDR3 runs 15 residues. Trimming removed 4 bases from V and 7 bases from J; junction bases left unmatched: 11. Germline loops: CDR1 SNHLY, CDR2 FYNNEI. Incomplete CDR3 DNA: TGTGCCAGCAGTGGAGGACAGGGCCAGTTAAATGAA. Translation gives CASSGGQGQLNE. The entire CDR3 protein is CASSGGQGQLNEAFF.

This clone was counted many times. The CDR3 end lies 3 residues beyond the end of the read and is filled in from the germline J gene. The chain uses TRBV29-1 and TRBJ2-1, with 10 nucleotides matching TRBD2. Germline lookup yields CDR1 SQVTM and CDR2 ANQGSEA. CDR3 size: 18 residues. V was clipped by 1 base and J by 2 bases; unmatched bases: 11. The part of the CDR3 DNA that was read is TGCAGCGTTGAAGGGGGCCCCCACAGCGGGAGGGCCTACAATGAG. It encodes CSVEGGPHSGRAYNE. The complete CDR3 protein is CSVEGGPHSGRAYNEQFF.

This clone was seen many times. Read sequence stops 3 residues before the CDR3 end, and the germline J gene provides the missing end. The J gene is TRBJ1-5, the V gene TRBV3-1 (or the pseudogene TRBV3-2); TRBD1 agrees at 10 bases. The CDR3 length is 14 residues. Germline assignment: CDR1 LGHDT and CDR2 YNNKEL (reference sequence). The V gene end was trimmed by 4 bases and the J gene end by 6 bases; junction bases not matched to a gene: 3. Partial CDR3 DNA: TGTGCCAGCAGCCTCGGACAGGGGGTTCAGCCC. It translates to CASSLGQGVQP. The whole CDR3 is CASSLGQGVQPQHF.

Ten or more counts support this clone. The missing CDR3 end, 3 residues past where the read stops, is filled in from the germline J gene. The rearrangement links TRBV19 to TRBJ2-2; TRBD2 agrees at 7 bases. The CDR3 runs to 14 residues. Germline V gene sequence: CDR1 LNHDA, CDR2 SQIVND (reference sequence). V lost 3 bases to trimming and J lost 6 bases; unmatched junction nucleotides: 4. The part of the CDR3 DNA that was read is TGTGCCAGTAGTATTTACGGACTAGCCGGGGAG. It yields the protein CASSIYGLAGE. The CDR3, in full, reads CASSIYGLAGELFF.

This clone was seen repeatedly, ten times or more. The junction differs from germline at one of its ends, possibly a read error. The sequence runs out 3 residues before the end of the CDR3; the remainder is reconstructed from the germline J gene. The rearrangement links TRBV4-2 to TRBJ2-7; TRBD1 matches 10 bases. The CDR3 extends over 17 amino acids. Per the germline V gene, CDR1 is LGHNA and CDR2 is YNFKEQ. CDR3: CASSQDSTGGDKSEQYF. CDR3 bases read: TGCGCCAGCAGCCAAGATTCGACAGGGGGCGATAAGAGCGAG.

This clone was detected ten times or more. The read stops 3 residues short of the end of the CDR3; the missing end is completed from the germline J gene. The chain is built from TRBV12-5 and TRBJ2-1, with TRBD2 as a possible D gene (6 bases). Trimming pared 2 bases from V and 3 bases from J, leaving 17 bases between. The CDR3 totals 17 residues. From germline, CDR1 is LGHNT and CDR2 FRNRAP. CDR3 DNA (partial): TGTGCTAGTGGTTTGTCCGCTAGCGTCGAGCACTACAATGAG. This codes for CASGLSASVEHYNE. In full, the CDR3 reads CASGLSASVEHYNEQFF.

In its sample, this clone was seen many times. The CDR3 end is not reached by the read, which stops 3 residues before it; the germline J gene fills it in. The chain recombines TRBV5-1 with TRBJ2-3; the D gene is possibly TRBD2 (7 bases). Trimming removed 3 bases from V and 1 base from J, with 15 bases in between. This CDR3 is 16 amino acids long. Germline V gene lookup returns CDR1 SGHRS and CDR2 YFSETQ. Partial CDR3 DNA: TGCGCCAGCAGCTGGGGCGGGGGACAACGCACAGATACG. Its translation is CASSWGGGQRTDT. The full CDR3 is CASSWGGGQRTDTQYF. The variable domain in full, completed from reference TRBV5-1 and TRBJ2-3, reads KAGVTQTPRYLIKTRGQQVTLSCSPISGHRSVSWYQQTPGQGLQFLFEYFSETQRNKGNFPGRFSGRQFSNSRSEMNVSTLELGDSALYLCASSWGGGQRTDTQYFGPGTRLTVL.

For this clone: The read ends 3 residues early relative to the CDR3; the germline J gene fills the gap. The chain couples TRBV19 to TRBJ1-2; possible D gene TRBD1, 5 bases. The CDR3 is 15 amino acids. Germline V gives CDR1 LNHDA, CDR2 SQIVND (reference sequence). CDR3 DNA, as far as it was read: TGTGCCAGTAGTTTCCCAGCGGGAGGGGTCAATGAC. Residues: CASSFPAGGVND. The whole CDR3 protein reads CASSFPAGGVNDYTF.

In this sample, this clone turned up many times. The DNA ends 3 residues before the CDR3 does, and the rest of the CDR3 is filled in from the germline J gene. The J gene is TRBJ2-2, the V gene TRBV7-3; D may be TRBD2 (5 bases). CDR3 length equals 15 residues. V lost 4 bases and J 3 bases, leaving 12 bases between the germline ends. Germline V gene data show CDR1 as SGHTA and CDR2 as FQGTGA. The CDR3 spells CASSSTDFYTGELFF. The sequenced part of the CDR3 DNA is TGTGCCAGCAGCTCCACGGACTTCTACACCGGGGAG. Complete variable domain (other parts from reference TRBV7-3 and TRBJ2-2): GAGVSQTPSNKVTEKGKYVELRCDPISGHTALYWYRQSLGQGPEFLIYFQGTGAADDSGLPNDRFFAVRPEGSVSTLKIQRTERGDSAVYLCASSSTDFYTGELFFGEGSRLTVL.

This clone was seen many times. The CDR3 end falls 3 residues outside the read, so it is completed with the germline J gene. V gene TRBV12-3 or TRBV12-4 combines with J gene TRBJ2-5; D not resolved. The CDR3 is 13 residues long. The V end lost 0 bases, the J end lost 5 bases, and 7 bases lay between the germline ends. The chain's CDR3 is CASSLAFAETQYF. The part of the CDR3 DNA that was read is TGTGCCAGCAGTTTAGCCTTTGCGGAGACC.

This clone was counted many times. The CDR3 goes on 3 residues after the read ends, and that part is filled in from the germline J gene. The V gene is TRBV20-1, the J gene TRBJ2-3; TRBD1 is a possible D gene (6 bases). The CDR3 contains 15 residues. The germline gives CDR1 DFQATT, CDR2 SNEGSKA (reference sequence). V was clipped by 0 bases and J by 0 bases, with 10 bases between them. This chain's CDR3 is CSARDRQDSTDTQYF. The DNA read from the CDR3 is TGCAGTGCTAGAGATCGACAGGACAGCACAGATACG.

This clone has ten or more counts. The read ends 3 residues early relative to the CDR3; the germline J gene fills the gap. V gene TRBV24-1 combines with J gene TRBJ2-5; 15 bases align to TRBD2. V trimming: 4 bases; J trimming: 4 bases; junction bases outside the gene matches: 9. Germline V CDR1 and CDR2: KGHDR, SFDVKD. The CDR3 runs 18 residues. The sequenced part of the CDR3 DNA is TGTGCCACCAGTGACCGGACTAGCGGGAGGGCCCTCGGAGAGACC. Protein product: CATSDRTSGRALGET. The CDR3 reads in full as CATSDRTSGRALGETQYF.

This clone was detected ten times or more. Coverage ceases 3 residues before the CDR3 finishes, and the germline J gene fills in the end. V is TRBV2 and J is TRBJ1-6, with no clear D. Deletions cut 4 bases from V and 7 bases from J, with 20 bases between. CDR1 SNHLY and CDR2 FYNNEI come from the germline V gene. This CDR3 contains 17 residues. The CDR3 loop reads CASSGPSQSWRNSPLHF. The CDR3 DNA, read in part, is TGTGCCAGCAGTGGCCCCTCACAGTCTTGGAGGAATTCACCC. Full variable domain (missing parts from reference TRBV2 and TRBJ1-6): EPEVTQTPSHQVTQMGQEVILRCVPISNHLYFYWYRQILGQKVEFLVSFYNNEISEKSEIFDDQFSVERPDGSNFTLKIRSTKLEDSAMYFCASSGPSQSWRNSPLHFGNGTRLTVT.

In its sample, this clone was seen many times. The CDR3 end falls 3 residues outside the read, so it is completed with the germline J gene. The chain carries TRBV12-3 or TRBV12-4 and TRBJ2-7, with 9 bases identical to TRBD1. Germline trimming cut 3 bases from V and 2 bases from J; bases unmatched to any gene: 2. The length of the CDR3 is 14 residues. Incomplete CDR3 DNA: TGTGCCAGCAGTTTCCGGGACAGGGCCTACGAG. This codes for CASSFRDRAYE. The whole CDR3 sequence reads CASSFRDRAYEQYF.

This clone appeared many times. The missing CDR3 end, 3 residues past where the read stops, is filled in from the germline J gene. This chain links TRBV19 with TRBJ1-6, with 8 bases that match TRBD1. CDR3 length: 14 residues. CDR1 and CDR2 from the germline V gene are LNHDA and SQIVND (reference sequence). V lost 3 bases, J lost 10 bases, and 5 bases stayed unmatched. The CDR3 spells CASSIDRGRSPLHF. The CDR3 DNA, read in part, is TGTGCCAGTAGTATTGACAGGGGCCGGTCACCC. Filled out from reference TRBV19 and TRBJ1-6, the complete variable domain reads DGGITQSPKYLFRKEGQNVTLSCEQNLNHDAMYWYRQDPGQGLRLIYYSQIVNDFQKGDIAEGYSVSREKKESFPLTVTSAQKNPTAFYLCASSIDRGRSPLHFGNGTRLTVT.

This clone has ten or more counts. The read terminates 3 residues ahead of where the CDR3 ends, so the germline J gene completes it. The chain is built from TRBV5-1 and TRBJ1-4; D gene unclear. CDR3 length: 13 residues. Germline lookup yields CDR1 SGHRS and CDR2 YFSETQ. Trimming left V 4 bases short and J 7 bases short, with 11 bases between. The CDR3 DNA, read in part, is TGCGCCAGCAGCCTGGGAAGCGGTGAAAAA. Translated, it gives CASSLGSGEK. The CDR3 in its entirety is CASSLGSGEKLFF.

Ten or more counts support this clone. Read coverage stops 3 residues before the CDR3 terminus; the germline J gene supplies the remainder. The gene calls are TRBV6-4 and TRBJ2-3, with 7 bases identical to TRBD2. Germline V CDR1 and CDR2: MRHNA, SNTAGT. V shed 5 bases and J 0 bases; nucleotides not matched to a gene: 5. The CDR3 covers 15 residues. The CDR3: CASSSYSGSTDTQYF. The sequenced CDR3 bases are TGTGCCAGCAGTAGTTATAGCGGGAGCACAGATACG.

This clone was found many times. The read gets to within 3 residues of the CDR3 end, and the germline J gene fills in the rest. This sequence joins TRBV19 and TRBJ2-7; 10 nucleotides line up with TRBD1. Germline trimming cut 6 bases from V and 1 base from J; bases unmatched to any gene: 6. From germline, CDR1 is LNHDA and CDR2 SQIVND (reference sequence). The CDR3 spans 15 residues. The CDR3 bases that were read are TGTGCCAGTAGGCCCCGGGACAGGGGTTCCTACGAG. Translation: CASRPRDRGSYE. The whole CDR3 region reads CASRPRDRGSYEQYF.

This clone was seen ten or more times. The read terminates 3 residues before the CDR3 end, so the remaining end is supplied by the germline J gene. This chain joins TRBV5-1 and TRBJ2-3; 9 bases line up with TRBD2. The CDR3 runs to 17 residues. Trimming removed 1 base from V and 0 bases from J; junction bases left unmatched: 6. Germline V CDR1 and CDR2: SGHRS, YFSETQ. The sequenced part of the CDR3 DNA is TGCGCCAGCAGCTTGCGGCTCACTAGCGGGAGCACAGATACG. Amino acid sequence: CASSLRLTSGSTDT. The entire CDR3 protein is CASSLRLTSGSTDTQYF.

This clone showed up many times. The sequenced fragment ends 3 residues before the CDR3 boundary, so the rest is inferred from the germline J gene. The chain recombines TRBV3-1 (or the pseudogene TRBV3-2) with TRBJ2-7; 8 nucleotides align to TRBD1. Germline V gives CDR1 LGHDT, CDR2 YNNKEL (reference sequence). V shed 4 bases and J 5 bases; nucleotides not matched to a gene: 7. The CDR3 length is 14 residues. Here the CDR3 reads CASSPEGQGDEQYF. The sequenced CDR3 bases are TGTGCCAGCAGCCCTGAAGGACAGGGCGACGAG.

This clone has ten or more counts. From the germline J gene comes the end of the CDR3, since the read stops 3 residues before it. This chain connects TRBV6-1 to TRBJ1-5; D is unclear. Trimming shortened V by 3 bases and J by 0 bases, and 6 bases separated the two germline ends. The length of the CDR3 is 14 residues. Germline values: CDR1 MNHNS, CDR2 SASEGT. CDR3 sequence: CASSDSFSNQPQHF. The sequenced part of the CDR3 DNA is TGTGCCAGCAGTGATAGCTTTAGCAATCAGCCC.

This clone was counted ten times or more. CDR3 residues: CASSQDCSGGAPCNEQFF. CDR3 bases read: TGCGCCAGCAGCCAAGATTGTAGCGGGGGGGCCCCCTGCAATGAG. The rearrangement uses TRBV4-1 and TRBJ2-1; TRBD2 agrees at 11 bases. Sequencing ends 3 residues short of the CDR3 end; the germline J gene provides the rest. The CDR3 is 18 residues long. V trimming: 0 bases; J trimming: 6 bases; junction bases outside the gene matches: 10. Germline V CDR1 and CDR2: MGHRA, YSYEKL.

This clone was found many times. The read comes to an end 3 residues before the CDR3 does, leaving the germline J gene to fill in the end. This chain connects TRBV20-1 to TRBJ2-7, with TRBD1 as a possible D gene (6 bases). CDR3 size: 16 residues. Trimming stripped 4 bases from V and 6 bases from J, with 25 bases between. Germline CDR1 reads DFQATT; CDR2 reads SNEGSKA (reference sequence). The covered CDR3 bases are TGCAGTGCTATTCCCCCAGATAGGGGGTATGTGAGCGAG. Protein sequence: CSAIPPDRGYVSE. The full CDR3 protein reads CSAIPPDRGYVSEQYF.

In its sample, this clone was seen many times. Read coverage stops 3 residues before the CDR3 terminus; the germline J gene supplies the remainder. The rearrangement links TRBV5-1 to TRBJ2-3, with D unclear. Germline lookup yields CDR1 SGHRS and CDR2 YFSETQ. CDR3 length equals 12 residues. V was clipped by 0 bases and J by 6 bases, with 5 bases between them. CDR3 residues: CASSLGADTQYF. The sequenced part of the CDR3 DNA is TGCGCCAGCAGCTTGGGAGCGGATACG.

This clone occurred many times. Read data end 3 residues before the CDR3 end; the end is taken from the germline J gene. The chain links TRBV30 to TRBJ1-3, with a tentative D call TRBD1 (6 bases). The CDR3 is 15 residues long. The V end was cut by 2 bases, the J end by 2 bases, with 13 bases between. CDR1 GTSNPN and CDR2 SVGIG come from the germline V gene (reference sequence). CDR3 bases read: TGTGCCTGGAGTCCCGGGGGGCTACCTGGAAACACC. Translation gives CAWSPGGLPGNT. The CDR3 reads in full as CAWSPGGLPGNTIYF.

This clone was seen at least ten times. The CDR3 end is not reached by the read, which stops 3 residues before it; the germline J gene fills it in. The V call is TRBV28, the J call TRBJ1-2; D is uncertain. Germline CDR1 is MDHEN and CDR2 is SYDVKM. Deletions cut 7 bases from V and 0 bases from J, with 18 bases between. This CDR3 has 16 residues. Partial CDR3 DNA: TGTGCCAGCACCCAAAGGGCAGCTGAAGCTAACTATGGC. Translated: CASTQRAAEANYG. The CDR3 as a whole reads CASTQRAAEANYGYTF.

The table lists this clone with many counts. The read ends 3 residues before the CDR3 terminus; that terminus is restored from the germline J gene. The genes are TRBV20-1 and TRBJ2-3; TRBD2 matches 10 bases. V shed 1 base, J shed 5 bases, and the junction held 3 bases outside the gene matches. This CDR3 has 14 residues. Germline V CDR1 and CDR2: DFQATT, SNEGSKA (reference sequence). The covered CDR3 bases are TGCAGTGCTAGAGCGCCTAGCGGGGGAGATACG. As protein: CSARAPSGGDT. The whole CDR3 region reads CSARAPSGGDTQYF.